This T cell receptor beta chain came from a study of Ad26.COV2.S vaccination and SARS-CoV-2 variants. On the study more broadly: Donor had been placed in the Ad26.COV2.S arm of the COV1001 trial.

Notes on the study in general: Vaccine and placebo groups showed comparable non-spike TCR breadth. Possible underestimation of total T cell responses by the TCR breadth and depth analyses was noted.

Described treatment: roughly 20 received Ad26.COV2.S at low or high dose, single or two shots; roughly 5 received placebo; per-sample allocation not given. Vaccine and placebo recipients were sampled on day 63 after the first injection. A remark on this clone: The antigen is unknown.

CDR1 and CDR2 from the germline V gene are SGHTA and FQGNSA. Losses at the gene ends were 1 base for V and 5 bases for J; bases not matched to a gene: 7. CDR3 size: 16 residues. Using immunoSEQ multiplex PCR, the repertoire was profiled, and TCRdb retains in-frame clones only, with some absent. The table has approximately 350,000 clones, about four fifths seen once. The chain links TRBV7-2 to TRBJ2-5; 10 bases agree with TRBD2. The sample was peripheral blood, taken in a trial of Ad26.COV2.S vaccine versus placebo. The origin of this receptor is a person between 18 and 65 years old who received the Ad26.COV2.S COVID-19 vaccine or a placebo. The CDR3 is CASSLVLLAGLETQYF. The CDR3 DNA is TGTGCCAGCAGCTTAGTATTACTAGCGGGGCTTGAGACCCAGTACTTC.